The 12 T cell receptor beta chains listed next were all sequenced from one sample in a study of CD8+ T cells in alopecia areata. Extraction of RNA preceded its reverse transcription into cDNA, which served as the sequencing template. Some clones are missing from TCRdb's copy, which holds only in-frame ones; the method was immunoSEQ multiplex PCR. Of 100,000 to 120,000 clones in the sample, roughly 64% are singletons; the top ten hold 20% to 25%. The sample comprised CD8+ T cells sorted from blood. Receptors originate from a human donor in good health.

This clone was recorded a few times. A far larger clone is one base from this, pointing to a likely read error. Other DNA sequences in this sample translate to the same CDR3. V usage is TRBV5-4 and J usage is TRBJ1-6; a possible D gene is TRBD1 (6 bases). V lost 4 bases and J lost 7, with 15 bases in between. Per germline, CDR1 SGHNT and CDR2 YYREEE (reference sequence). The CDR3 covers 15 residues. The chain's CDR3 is CASSQEWDINSPLHF. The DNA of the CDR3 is TGTGCCAGCAGCCAAGAATGGGACATCAATTCACCCCTCCACTTT.

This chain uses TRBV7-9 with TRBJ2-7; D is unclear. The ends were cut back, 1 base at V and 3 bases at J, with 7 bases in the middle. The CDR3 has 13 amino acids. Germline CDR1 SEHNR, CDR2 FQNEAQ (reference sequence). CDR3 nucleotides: TGTGCCAGCAGCTTAGAAGGTCACTACGAGCAGTACTTC. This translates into CASSLEGHYEQYF. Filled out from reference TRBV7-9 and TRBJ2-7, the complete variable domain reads DTGVSQNPRHKITKRGQNVTFRCDPISEHNRLYWYRQTLGQGPEFLTYFQNEAQLEKSRLLSDRFSAERPKGSFSTLEIQRTEQGDSAMYLCASSLEGHYEQYFGPGTRLTVT.

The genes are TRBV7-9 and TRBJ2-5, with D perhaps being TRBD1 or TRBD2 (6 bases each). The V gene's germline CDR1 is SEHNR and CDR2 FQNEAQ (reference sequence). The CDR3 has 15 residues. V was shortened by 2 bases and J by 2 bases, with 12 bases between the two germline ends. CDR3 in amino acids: CASSLSRGRQETQYF. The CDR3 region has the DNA TGTGCCAGCAGCTTAAGCCGGGGGCGACAAGAGACCCAGTACTTC.

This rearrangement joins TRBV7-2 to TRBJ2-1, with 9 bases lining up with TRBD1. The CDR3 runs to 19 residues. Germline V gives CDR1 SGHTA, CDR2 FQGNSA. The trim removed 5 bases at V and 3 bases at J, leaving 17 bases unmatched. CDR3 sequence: CASSASGPGTGRVYNEQFF. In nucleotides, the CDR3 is TGTGCCAGCAGCGCCTCCGGCCCCGGGACAGGGAGGGTCTACAATGAGCAGTTCTTC.

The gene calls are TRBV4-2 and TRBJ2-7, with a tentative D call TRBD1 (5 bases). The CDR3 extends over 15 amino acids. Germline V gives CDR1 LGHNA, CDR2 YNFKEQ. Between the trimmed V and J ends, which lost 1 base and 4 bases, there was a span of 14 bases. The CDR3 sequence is CASSQGVTEGYEQYF. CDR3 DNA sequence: TGTGCCAGCAGCCAAGGGGTGACAGAAGGGTACGAGCAGTACTTC.

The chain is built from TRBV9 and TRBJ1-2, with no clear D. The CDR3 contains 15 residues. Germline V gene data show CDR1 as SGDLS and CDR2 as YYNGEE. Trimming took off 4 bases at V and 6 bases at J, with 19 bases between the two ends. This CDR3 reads CASSLTVDTLHGYTF. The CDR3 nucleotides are TGTGCCAGCAGCTTGACGGTCGACACTCTCCATGGCTACACCTTC.

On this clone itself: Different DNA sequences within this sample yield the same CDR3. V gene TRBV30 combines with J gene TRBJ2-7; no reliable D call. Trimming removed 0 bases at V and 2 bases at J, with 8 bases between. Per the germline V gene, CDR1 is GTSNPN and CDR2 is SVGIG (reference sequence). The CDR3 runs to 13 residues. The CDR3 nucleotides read TGTGCCTGGAGTGTATCGGGTCCCTACGAGCAGTACTTC. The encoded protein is CAWSVSGPYEQYF. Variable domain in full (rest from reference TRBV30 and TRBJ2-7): SQTIHQWPATLVQPVGSPLSLECTVEGTSNPNLYWYRQAAGRGLQLLFYSVGIGQISSEVPQNLSASRPQDRQFILSSKKLLLSDSGFYLCAWSVSGPYEQYFGPGTRLTVT.

Written as DNA, the CDR3 is TGCGCCAGCAGCGACAGTCTTTGGAACATTCAGTACTTC. It specifies CASSDSLWNIQYF. The rearrangement joins TRBV4-3 to TRBJ2-4; TRBD1 is a possible D gene (5 bases). The CDR3 has 13 residues. In germline, CDR1 is LGHNA, CDR2 YSLEER. Trimming shortened V by 5 bases and J by 7 bases, and 12 bases separated the two germline ends.

This CDR3 reads CSTTGFPRNEQFF. In nucleotides, the CDR3 is TGTTCCACAACGGGCTTCCCCCGGAATGAGCAGTTCTTC. This sequence joins TRBV30 and TRBJ2-1; D call uncertain. The germline gives CDR1 GTSNPN, CDR2 SVGIG (reference sequence). The CDR3 runs 13 residues. The whole variable domain, filled in from reference TRBV30 and TRBJ2-1, reads SQTIHQWPATLVQPVGSPLSLECTVEGTSNPNLYWYRQAAGRGLQLLFYSVGIGQISSEVPQNLSASRPQDRQFILSSKKLLLSDSGFYLCSTTGFPRNEQFFGPGTRLTVL.

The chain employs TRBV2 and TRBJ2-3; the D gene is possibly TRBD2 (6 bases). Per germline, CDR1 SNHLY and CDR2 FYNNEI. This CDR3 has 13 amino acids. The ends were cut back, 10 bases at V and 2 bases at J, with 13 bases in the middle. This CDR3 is CAIPGLLTDTQYF. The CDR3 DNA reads TGTGCCATTCCGGGACTTCTCACAGATACGCAGTATTTT.

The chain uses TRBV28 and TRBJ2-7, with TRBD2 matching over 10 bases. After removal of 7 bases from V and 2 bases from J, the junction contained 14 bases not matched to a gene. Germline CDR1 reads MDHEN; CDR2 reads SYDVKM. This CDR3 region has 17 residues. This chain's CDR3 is CASNPGLAGARTYEQYF. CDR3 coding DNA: TGTGCCAGCAACCCAGGGCTAGCGGGGGCGCGGACCTACGAGCAGTACTTC.

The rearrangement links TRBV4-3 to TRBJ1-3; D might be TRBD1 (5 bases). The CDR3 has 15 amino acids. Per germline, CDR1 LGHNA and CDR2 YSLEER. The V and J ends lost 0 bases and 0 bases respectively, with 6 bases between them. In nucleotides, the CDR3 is TGCGCCAGCAGCCAAGACGGGGCCTCTGGAAACACCATATATTTT. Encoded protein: CASSQDGASGNTIYF.